The clone carrying this T cell receptor beta chain was recorded at least ten times. The data derive from a study of T-cell reconstitution after alpha-beta-depleted transplantation in children. Unique molecular identifiers featured in how the TCRbeta library was prepared. TCRdb re-analysed the PCR reads in MiXCR, keeping a single row per CDR3 protein. Of some 590,000 distinct CDR3 sequences listed, about 10% are singletons. With 6 bases removed from V and 0 bases from J, the gap between germline ends came to 20 bases. Germline assignment: CDR1 SQVTM and CDR2 ANQGSEA. The CDR3 is 16 residues long. The rearrangement links TRBV29-1 to TRBJ1-1; D is uncertain. The receptor comes from a human donor who donated a stem cell graft to a child with acute myeloid leukemia. This sample comprised PBMCs from the stem cell graft donor, obtained from the stem cell graft. The CDR3 DNA is TGCAGCGTCCAACACCGGGCCCTACTCATGAACACTGAAGCTTTCTTT. The encoded protein is CSVQHRALLMNTEAFF.